Given below is one T cell receptor (beta chain) in context. This sample was included in a study of shared clonotypes between healthy human individuals. Germline-derived CDR1 and CDR2 are MDHEN and SYDVKM. Trimming removed 6 bases from V and 11 bases from J, with 13 bases in between. The CDR3 has 11 amino acids. Some clones are missing from TCRdb's copy, which holds only in-frame ones; the method was immunoSEQ multiplex PCR. The table records a few million clones, around 92% of them present only once. This TCR was recovered from a man between 18 and 29 years old in good health. Some clones in this sample may be carry-over from other donors' samples. The sequencing sample was made of naive CD4+ T cells from PBMCs. Subset reported: CD45RA+ positively selected. V is TRBV28 and J is TRBJ1-1, with TRBD1 as a possible D gene (6 bases). CDR3 coding DNA: TGTGCCAGCAGGGGGGGGGCGCGGGCTTTCTTT. Translating gives CASRGGARAFF.